The present entry profiles one TCR beta chain with its context. Reverse transcription of about 0.5 to 1 ug RNA was carried out with random hexamers. The TCR beta CDR3 was amplified by immunoSEQ multiplex PCR across 54 Vbeta, 13 Jbeta. TCRdb passed the immunoSEQ multiplex PCR reads through MiXCR, listing each CDR3 protein once. The sample carries under 150,000 distinct CDR3 sequences, 94% recorded once. This CDR3 is 13 amino acids long. Germline CDR1 SGDLS, CDR2 YYNGEE. V was cut by 3 bases and J by 5 bases, with 11 bases left in between. High-throughput TCR beta sequencing covered peripheral CD8+ and CD4+ T cells. The data were taken from a study of CD8 T cells in Susac syndrome.

This clonotype was obtained from a human donor in good health. V usage is TRBV9 and J usage is TRBJ2-5; tentatively, D is TRBD2 (5 bases). Sequenced input: CD8+ T cells from PBMCs. The CDR3 nucleotides read TGTGCCAGCAGCGGAGGGTCCGCCGAGACCCAGTACTTC. Its translation: CASSGGSAETQYF. Using reference TRBV9 and TRBJ2-5 for the parts outside the CDR3, the full variable domain is DSGVTQTPKHLITATGQRVTLRCSPRSGDLSVYWYQQSLDQGLQFLIQYYNGEERAKGNILERFSAQQFPDLHSELNLSSLELGDSALYFCASSGGSAETQYFGPGTRLLVL.